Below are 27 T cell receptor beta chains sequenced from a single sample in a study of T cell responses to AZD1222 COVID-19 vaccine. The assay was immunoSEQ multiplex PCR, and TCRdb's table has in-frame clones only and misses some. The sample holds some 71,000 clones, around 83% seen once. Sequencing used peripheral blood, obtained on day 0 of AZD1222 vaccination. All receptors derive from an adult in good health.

The CDR3 region is CASTYSYTDTQYF. The CDR3 DNA reads as TGTGCCAGCACCTACTCATACACAGATACGCAGTATTTT. The gene calls are TRBV12-3 or TRBV12-4 and TRBJ2-3; no clear D. The CDR3 spans 13 residues. Trimming took 7 bases from V and 2 from J, leaving 10 bases between them.

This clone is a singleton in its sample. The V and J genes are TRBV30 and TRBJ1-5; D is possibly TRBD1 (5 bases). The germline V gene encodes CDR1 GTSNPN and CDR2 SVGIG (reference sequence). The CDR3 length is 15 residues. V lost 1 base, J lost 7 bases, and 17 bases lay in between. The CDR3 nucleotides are TGTGCCTGGAGTGCGGGGGTTTACCTAAACCAGCCCCAGCATTTT. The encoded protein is CAWSAGVYLNQPQHF.

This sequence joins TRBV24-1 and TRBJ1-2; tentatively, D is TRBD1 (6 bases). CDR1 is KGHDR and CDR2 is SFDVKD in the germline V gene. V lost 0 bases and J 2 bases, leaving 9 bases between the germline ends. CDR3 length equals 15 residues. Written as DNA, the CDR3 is TGTGCCACCAGTGATTTGAAGACAGGAAACTATGGCTACACCTTC. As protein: CATSDLKTGNYGYTF.

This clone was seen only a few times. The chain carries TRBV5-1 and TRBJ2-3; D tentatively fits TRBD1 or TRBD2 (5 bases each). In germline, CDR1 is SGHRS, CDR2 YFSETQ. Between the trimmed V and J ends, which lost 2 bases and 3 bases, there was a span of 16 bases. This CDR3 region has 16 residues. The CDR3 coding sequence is TGCGCCAGCAGCTTACAGGACTCGACGATAACAGATACGCAGTATTTT. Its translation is CASSLQDSTITDTQYF.

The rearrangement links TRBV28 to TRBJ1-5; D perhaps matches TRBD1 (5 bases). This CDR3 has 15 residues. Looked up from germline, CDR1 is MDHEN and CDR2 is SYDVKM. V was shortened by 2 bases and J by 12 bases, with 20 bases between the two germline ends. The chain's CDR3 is CASSLGGLIPGLQHF. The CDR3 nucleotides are TGTGCCAGCAGTTTAGGAGGTTTAATACCGGGACTCCAGCATTTT. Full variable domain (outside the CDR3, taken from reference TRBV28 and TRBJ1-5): DVKVTQSSRYLVKRTGEKVFLECVQDMDHENMFWYRQDPGLGLRLIYFSYDVKMKEKGDIPEGYSVSREKKERFSLILESASTNQTSMYLCASSLGGLIPGLQHFGDGTRLSIL.

The CDR3 loop is CASSYPPSEQYF. DNA of the CDR3: TGTGCCAGCAGTTACCCCCCCTCCGAGCAGTACTTC. This chain connects TRBV6-6 to TRBJ2-7, with D hard to call. In germline, CDR1 is MNHNY, CDR2 SVGAGI (reference sequence). The CDR3 is 12 amino acids. Trimming shortened V by 2 bases and J by 6 bases, and 8 bases separated the two germline ends.

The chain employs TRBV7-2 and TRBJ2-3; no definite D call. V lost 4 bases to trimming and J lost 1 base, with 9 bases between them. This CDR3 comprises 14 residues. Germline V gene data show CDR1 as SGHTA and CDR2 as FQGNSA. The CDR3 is CASSSTWGTDTQYF. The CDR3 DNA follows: TGTGCCAGCAGCTCGACGTGGGGCACAGATACGCAGTATTTT. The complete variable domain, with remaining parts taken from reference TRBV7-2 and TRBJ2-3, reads GAGVSQSPSNKVTEKGKDVELRCDPISGHTALYWYRQSLGQGLEFLIYFQGNSAPDKSGLPSDRFSAERTGGSVSTLTIQRTQQEDSAVYLCASSSTWGTDTQYFGPGTRLTVL.

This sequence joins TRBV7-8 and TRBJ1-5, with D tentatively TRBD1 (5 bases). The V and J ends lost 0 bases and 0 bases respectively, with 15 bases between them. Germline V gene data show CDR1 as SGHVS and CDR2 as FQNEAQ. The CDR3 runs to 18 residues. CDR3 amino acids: CASSLAWGISDSNQPQHF. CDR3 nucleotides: TGTGCCAGCAGCTTAGCGTGGGGGATATCGGATAGCAATCAGCCCCAGCATTTT.

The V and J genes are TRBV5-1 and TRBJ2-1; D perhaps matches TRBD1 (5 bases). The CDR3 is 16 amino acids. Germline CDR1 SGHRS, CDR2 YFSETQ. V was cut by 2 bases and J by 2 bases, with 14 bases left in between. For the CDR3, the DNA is TGCGCCAGCAGCTTCTCCGGACAACGAACCTACAATGAGCAGTTCTTC. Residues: CASSFSGQRTYNEQFF.

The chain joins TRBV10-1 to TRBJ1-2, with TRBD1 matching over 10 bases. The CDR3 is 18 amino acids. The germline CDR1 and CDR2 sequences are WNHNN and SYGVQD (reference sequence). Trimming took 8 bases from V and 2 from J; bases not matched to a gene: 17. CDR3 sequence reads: CASAIRLGTGVPNYGYTF. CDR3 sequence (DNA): TGCGCCAGCGCCATCAGGCTCGGGACAGGGGTCCCCAACTATGGCTACACCTTC.

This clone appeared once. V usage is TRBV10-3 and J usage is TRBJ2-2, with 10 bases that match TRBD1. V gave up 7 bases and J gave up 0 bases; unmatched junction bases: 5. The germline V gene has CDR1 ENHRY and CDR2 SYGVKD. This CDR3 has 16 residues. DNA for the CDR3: TGTGCCATCACCGGGACAGGGGCCACGAACACCGGGGAGCTGTTTTTT. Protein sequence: CAITGTGATNTGELFF.

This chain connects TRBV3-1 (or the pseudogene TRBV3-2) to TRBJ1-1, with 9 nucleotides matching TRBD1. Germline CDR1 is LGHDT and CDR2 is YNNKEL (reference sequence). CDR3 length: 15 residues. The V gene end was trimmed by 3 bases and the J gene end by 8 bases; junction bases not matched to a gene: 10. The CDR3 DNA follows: TGTGCCAGCAGCCATCCCGGACAGGGACAGGGAGAAGCTTTCTTT. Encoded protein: CASSHPGQGQGEAFF.

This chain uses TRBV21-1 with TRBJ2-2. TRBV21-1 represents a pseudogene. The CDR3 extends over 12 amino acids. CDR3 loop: CASINGPGELFF. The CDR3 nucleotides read TGTGCCAGCATCAACGGCCCTGGGGAGCTGTTTTTT.

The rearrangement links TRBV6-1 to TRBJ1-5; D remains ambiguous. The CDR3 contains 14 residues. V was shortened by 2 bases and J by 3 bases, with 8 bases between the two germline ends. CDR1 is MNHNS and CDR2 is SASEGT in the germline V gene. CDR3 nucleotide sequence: TGTGCCAGCAGTGAATCGAGGGTCAATCAGCCCCAGCATTTT. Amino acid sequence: CASSESRVNQPQHF.

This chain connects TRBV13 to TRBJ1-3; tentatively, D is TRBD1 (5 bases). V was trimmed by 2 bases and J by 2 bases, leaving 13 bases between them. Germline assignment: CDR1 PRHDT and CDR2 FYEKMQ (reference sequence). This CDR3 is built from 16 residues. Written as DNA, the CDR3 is TGTGCCAGCAGCTTAAGAGGGGTTCCGGCTGGAAACACCATATATTTT. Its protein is CASSLRGVPAGNTIYF.

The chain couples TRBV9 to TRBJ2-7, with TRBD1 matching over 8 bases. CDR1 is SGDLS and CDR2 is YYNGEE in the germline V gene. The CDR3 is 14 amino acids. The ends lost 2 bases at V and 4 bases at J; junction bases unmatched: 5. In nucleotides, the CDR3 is TGTGCCAGCAGCGTGGGGACAGGACTATACGAGCAGTACTTC. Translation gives CASSVGTGLYEQYF.

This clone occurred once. CDR3 protein: CASSYSRDSKAEQYF. The CDR3 region has the DNA TGTGCCAGCAGTTACTCGAGGGACTCGAAAGCCGAGCAGTACTTC. V usage is TRBV6-5 and J usage is TRBJ2-7; D is perhaps TRBD2 (6 bases). V gave up 0 bases and J gave up 6 bases, with 15 bases separating them. CDR1 and CDR2 from the germline V gene are MNHEY and SVGAGI. The CDR3 runs 15 residues.

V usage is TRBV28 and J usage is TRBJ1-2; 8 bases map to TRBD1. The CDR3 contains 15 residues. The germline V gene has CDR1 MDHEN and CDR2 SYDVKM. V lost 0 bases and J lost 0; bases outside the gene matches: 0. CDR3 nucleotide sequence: TGTGCCAGCAGTTTATGGGACAGGGCTAACTATGGCTACACCTTC. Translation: CASSLWDRANYGYTF.

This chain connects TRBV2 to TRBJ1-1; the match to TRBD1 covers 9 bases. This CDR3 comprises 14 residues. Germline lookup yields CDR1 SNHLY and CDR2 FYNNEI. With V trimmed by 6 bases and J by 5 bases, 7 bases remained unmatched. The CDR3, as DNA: TGTGCCAGCAGGGACGGGACAGGGTTTACTGAAGCTTTCTTT. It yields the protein CASRDGTGFTEAFF.

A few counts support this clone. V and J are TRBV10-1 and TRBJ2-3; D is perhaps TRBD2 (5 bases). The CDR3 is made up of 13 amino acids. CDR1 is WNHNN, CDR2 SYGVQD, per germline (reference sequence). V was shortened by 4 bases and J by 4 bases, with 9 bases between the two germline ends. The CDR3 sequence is CASSAADSDTQYF. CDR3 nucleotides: TGCGCCAGCAGTGCTGCGGACTCAGATACGCAGTATTTT.

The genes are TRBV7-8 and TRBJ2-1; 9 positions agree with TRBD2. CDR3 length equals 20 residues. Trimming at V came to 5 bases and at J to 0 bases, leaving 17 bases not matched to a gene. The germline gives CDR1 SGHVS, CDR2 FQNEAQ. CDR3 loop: CASSPPRIGGGAGSYNEQFF. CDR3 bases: TGTGCCAGCAGCCCACCCCGGATCGGCGGGGGGGCCGGCTCCTACAATGAGCAGTTCTTC. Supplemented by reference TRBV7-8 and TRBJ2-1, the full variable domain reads GAGVSQSPRYKVAKRGQDVALRCDPISGHVSLFWYQQALGQGPEFLTYFQNEAQLDKSGLPSDRFFAERPEGSVSTLKIQRTQQEDSAVYLCASSPPRIGGGAGSYNEQFFGPGTRLTVL.

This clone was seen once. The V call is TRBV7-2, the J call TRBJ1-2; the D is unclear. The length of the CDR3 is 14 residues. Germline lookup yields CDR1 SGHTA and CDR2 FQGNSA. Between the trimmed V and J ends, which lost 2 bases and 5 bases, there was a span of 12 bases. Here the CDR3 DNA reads TGTGCCAGCAGCTTAAAGGCGGATTTATATGGCTACACCTTC. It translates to CASSLKADLYGYTF.

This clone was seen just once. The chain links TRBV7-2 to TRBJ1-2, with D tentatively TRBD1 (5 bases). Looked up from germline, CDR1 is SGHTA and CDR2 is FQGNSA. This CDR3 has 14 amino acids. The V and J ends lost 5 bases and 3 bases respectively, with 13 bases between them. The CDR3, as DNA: TGTGCCAGCAGCCCCGGGGGGGTCGACTATGGCTACACCTTC. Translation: CASSPGGVDYGYTF.

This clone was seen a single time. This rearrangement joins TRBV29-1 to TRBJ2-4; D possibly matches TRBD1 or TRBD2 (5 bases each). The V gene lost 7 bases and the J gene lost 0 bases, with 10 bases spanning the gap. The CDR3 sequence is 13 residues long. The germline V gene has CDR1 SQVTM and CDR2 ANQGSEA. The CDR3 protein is CSGVGVAKNIQYF. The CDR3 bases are TGCAGCGGGGTGGGGGTAGCCAAAAACATTCAGTACTTC.

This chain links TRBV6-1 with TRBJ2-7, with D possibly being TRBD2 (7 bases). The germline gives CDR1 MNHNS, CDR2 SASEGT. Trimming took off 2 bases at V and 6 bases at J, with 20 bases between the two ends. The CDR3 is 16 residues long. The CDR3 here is CASSEFGGQGGFEQYF. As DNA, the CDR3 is TGTGCCAGCAGTGAATTCGGGGGGCAGGGTGGGTTCGAGCAGTACTTC.

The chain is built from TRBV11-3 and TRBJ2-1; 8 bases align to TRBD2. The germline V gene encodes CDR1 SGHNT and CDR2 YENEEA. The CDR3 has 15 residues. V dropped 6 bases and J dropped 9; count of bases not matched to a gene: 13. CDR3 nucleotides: TGTGCCAGCAGATCCGGGGGGGCAGGGTCCGGTGAGCAGTTCTTC. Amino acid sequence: CASRSGGAGSGEQFF.

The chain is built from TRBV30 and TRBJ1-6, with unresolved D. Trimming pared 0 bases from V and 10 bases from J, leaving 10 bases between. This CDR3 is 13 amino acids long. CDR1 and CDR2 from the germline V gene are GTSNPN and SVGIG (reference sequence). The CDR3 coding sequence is TGTGCCTGGAGTGTGGCCAACCAATCACCCCTCCACTTT. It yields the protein CAWSVANQSPLHF.